This T cell receptor (beta chain) emerged from a study of a mutant IDH1 vaccine in newly diagnosed glioma. Background on the study: Beforehand, treatment had been radiotherapy, temozolomide, or both; the majority received both.

The trim removed 6 bases at V and 1 base at J, leaving 15 bases unmatched. Germline-derived CDR1 and CDR2 are SNHLY and FYNNEI. This CDR3 comprises 19 residues. Measured with immunoSEQ multiplex PCR; TCRdb has only the in-frame clones, and not every one. Of some 60,000 clones listed, more than 90% are singletons. Regarding time point: baseline, week 1 (first vaccination visit). Treatment in this sample: pre-vaccination baseline after standard-of-care therapy. The J gene is TRBJ2-7, the V gene TRBV2, with 13 bases lining up with TRBD2. The material was PBMCs, obtained from a glioma patient treated with radiotherapy, temozolomide or both. The receptor was derived from a man aged 50-60 years with glioma. CDR3 amino acids: CASRSLGLAGALRSYEQYF. The CDR3 DNA sequence: TGTGCCAGCAGATCACTTGGACTAGCGGGAGCGTTGAGGTCCTACGAGCAGTACTTC.